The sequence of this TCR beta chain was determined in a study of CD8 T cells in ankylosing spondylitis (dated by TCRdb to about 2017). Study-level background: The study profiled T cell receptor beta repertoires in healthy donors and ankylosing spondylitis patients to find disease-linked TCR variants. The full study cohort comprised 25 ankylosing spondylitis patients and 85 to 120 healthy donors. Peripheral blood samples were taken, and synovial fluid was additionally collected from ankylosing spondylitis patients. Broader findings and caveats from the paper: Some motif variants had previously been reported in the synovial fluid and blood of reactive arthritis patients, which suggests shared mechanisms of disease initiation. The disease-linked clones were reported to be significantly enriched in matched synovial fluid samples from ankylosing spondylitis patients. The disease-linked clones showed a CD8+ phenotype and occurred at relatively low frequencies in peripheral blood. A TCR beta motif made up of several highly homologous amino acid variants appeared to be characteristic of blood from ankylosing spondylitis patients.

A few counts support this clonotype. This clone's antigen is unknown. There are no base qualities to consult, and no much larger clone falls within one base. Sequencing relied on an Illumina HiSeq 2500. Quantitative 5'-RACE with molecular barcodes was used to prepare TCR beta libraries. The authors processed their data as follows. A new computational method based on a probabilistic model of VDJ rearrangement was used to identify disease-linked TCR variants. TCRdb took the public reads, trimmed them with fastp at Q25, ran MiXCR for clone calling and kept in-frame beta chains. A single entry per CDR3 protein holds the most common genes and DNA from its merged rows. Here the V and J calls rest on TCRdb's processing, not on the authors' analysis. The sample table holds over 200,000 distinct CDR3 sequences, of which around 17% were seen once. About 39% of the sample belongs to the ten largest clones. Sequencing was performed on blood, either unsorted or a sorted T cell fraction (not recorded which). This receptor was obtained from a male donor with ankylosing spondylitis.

The nucleotide sequence is given as TGCAGTGCTAGAGGGCAACAGCGATATGGCTACACCTTC. It translates as CSARGQQRYGYTF. The rearranged segments are TRBV20-1 and TRBJ1-2, with the D gene uncertain. Per the germline V gene (reference sequence), DFQATT is the CDR1 and SNEGSKA is the CDR2. The V and J ends are trimmed by 1 base and 5 bases, leaving 11 bases between them. Its CDR3 holds 13 amino acids, cysteine through phenylalanine. Only the CDR3 DNA is retained, 39 bases long and in frame from the first base.